This TCR beta chain was profiled in a study of neurological immune-mediated disorders. This clonotype has a count of ten or more. The antigen is not known. 5'RACE generated cDNA with 10-nucleotide random UMIs. TCRdb ran MiXCR on the 5' RACE reads and lists one entry per CDR3 protein. The sample holds approximately 48,000 distinct CDR3 sequences, 15% to 20% seen once. Germline V lookup: CDR1 SQVTM, CDR2 ANQGSEA. The V end was cut by 5 bases, the J end by 5 bases, with 18 bases between. The CDR3 has 15 amino acids. Study results and limitations: Healthy controls had more TCR clonal expansion than multiple sclerosis, which showed the least, whereas HTLV-1-associated myelopathy showed the most.

V gene TRBV29-1 combines with J gene TRBJ1-4, with D uncertain. The TCR comes from a man in his 60s in good health. The specimen was PBMCs. The CDR3 bases are TGCAGCGTTTCCCCAGCGGGAAGGGAGAATGAAAAACTGTTTTTT. It translates to CSVSPAGRENEKLFF.